These 29 T cell receptor beta chains were all obtained from the same sample, sequenced in a study of blood T cell repertoires in COVID-19. Sequencing was performed with immunoSEQ multiplex PCR; in TCRdb, only in-frame clones are kept and a portion is missing. The data contain some 300,000 clones, 85% of them seen just once; the ten biggest clones take up around 4.2%. The sequenced sample consisted of peripheral blood. The receptors here all came from a woman aged 50 to 60 with active or convalescent COVID-19.

V gene TRBV19 combines with J gene TRBJ2-7; D possibly corresponds to TRBD1 (6 bases). This CDR3 contains 15 residues. Germline V gene sequence: CDR1 LNHDA, CDR2 SQIVND (reference sequence). V was cut by 3 bases and J by 3 bases, with 15 bases left in between. CDR3: CASSISRDTFYEQYF. The CDR3 nucleotides are TGTGCCAGTAGTATCAGTCGGGACACCTTCTACGAGCAGTACTTC.

The J gene is TRBJ2-3, the V gene TRBV9; D perhaps matches TRBD1 (6 bases). V lost 0 bases to trimming and J lost 4 bases, with 12 bases between them. CDR1 and CDR2 (germline): SGDLS, YYNGEE. The CDR3 is 15 amino acids. The CDR3, as DNA: TGTGCCAGCAGCGTAGGTCCTTCAGGGGCAGATACGCAGTATTTT. As protein: CASSVGPSGADTQYF.

CDR3 sequence: CASKSRGFSVLEAFF. CDR3 in DNA: TGTGCCAGCAAGAGCAGGGGCTTCTCTGTTCTTGAAGCTTTCTTT. This sequence joins TRBV6-5 and TRBJ1-1; possibly TRBD1 for D (6 bases). V was trimmed by 7 bases and J by 7 bases, leaving 22 bases between them. This CDR3 comprises 15 residues. CDR1 MNHEY and CDR2 SVGAGI come from the germline V gene.

The V and J genes are TRBV5-1 and TRBJ2-5; D might be TRBD1 (6 bases). The ends were cut back, 6 bases at V and 5 bases at J, with 17 bases in the middle. The CDR3 loop spans 14 amino acids. CDR1 SGHRS and CDR2 YFSETQ come from the germline V gene. CDR3 DNA: TGCGCCAGCAAAGGTTCTACAGGGATGGAGACCCAGTACTTC. This translates into CASKGSTGMETQYF.

The chain combines TRBV29-1 with TRBJ1-2, with a weak D call TRBD1 (5 bases). Trimming removed 7 bases at V and 7 bases at J, with 22 bases between. The CDR3 spans 14 residues. From germline, CDR1 is SQVTM and CDR2 ANQGSEA. CDR3 region: CSALNRGREPGYTF. CDR3 bases: TGCAGCGCCTTGAACCGCGGCAGGGAACCTGGCTACACCTTC.

This rearrangement joins TRBV2 to TRBJ1-5; 9 positions agree with TRBD1. The CDR3 contains 13 residues. Trimming removed 6 bases from V and 5 bases from J; junction bases left unmatched: 2. CDR1 is SNHLY, CDR2 FYNNEI, per germline. CDR3 residues: CASSGTGYQPQHF. CDR3 sequence (DNA): TGTGCCAGCAGCGGGACAGGGTATCAGCCCCAGCATTTT.

This clone was recorded only once. This chain connects TRBV12-3 or TRBV12-4 to TRBJ2-1; a possible D gene is TRBD2 (6 bases). The germline V and J ends were trimmed by 0 bases and 13 bases, with 13 bases remaining between them. There are 13 residues in the CDR3. CDR3 amino acids: CASSLASTRIQFF. Written as DNA, the CDR3 is TGTGCCAGCAGTTTAGCGTCGACTAGAATTCAGTTCTTC.

The rearrangement uses TRBV24-1 and TRBJ1-1; 9 nucleotides agree with TRBD1. V was pared by 5 bases and J by 3 bases, with 9 bases of the junction left unmatched. Germline assignment: CDR1 KGHDR and CDR2 SFDVKD. This CDR3 has 16 residues. CDR3 sequence (DNA): TGTGCCACCAGTGGCGGGGGACAGGGCGGGTACACTGAAGCTTTCTTT. It yields the protein CATSGGGQGGYTEAFF.

This clone is a singleton in its sample. The chain employs TRBV19 and TRBJ1-4, with D unclear. This CDR3 has 12 residues. The germline V and J ends were trimmed by 3 bases and 8 bases, with 7 bases remaining between them. Germline V gene lookup returns CDR1 LNHDA and CDR2 SQIVND (reference sequence). In DNA, the CDR3 is TGTGCCAGTAGTATGGAGGGCGAAAAACTGTTTTTT. It specifies CASSMEGEKLFF.

The sample holds a few counts of this clone. V is TRBV30 and J is TRBJ1-5; a possible D gene is TRBD1 (5 bases). Germline CDR1 reads GTSNPN; CDR2 reads SVGIG (reference sequence). The CDR3 loop spans 13 amino acids. Trimming cost V 2 bases and J 4 bases, with 9 bases left between them. The CDR3 is CAWSPGGNQPQHF. CDR3 bases: TGTGCCTGGAGTCCGGGGGGAAATCAGCCCCAGCATTTT.

The V and J genes are TRBV2 and TRBJ2-1; 9 bases are shared with TRBD2. Germline assignment: CDR1 SNHLY and CDR2 FYNNEI. The CDR3 runs to 15 residues. V shed 2 bases, J shed 4 bases, and the junction held 3 bases outside the gene matches. DNA of the CDR3: TGTGCCAGCAGTGAAATTGCGGGAGGGTACAATGAGCAGTTCTTC. Protein sequence: CASSEIAGGYNEQFF.

This clone has a handful of counts. CDR3 nucleotide sequence: TGTGCCAGCAGTGAAGGTAGGACAGGGGGCGGCGAGCAGTACTTC. This encodes CASSEGRTGGGEQYF. The chain recombines TRBV6-1 with TRBJ2-7; 11 nucleotides match TRBD1. This CDR3 spans 15 amino acids. V dropped 1 base and J dropped 6; count of bases not matched to a gene: 5. Germline CDR1 and CDR2: MNHNS and SASEGT.

This clone appeared a few times. This rearrangement joins TRBV27 to TRBJ2-1; 8 nucleotides line up with TRBD2. Trimming cost V 5 bases and J 7 bases; bases outside gene matches: 4. The CDR3 has 13 residues. Germline V gene data show CDR1 as MNHEY and CDR2 as SMNVEV (reference sequence). CDR3 nucleotides: TGTGCCAGCAGTCGACTAGCGAGGAATGAGCAGTTCTTC. Translation: CASSRLARNEQFF.

V gene TRBV20-1 combines with J gene TRBJ1-1; D gene uncertain. Germline V CDR1 and CDR2: DFQATT, SNEGSKA (reference sequence). Trimming stripped 0 bases from V and 7 bases from J, with 3 bases between. CDR3 length: 10 amino acids. The CDR3 DNA reads TGCAGTGCTAGAGACAGTGAAGCTTTCTTT. It codes for CSARDSEAFF.

The chain carries TRBV6-5 and TRBJ1-1; 9 bases align to TRBD1. The V gene's germline CDR1 is MNHEY and CDR2 SVGAGI. This CDR3 comprises 12 residues. V lost 0 bases, J lost 10 bases, and 0 bases stayed unmatched. CDR3 coding DNA: TGTGCCAGCAGTTACTCGGGACAGGGAGCTTTCTTT. Its translation is CASSYSGQGAFF.

This chain connects TRBV7-9 to TRBJ1-1, with 7 bases lining up with TRBD1. Germline-derived CDR1 and CDR2 are SEHNR and FQNEAQ (reference sequence). V trimming: 5 bases; J trimming: 6 bases; junction bases outside the gene matches: 3. This CDR3 has 12 residues. CDR3 coding DNA: TGTGCCAGCAGCGAAGGGACAGCTGAAGCTTTCTTT. It encodes CASSEGTAEAFF.

V gene TRBV5-5 combines with J gene TRBJ1-1; D unclear. Germline CDR1 is SGHKS and CDR2 is YYEKEE (reference sequence). The CDR3 length is 13 residues. V was clipped by 0 bases and J by 0 bases, with 3 bases between them. CDR3 residues: CASSLGVNTEAFF. In DNA form, the CDR3 reads TGTGCCAGCAGCTTGGGAGTGAACACTGAAGCTTTCTTT.

Regarding this clone: An end of the junction does not agree with germline; a read error may underlie this. Other DNA sequences in the same sample also yield this CDR3. V gene TRBV5-1 combines with J gene TRBJ1-2; D unclear. The CDR3 has 13 amino acids. Germline V gene sequence: CDR1 SGHRS, CDR2 YFSETQ. CDR3 sequence reads: CASSLDGNYGYTF. The CDR3 DNA follows: TGCGCCAGCAGTTTGGACGGGAACTATGGCTACACCTTC.

V usage is TRBV21-1 and J usage is TRBJ2-7; no check of the table's D call, TRBD1, against the DNA was made. TRBV21-1 constitutes a pseudogene. The CDR3 covers 21 residues. The CDR3 DNA reads as TGTGCCAGCAGCACGCTACACCCAGGGGCCCGGTCTCCTCTGAGCTCCTACGAGCAGTACTTC. This translates into CASSTLHPGARSPLSSYEQYF.

This rearrangement joins TRBV27 to TRBJ1-1; possible D gene TRBD1, 6 bases. Germline lookup yields CDR1 MNHEY and CDR2 SMNVEV (reference sequence). This CDR3 comprises 13 residues. V lost 5 bases to trimming and J lost 4 bases, with 11 bases between them. The CDR3 DNA follows: TGTGCCAGCAGTCCACAGGGATTCACTGAAGCTTTCTTT. This sequence encodes CASSPQGFTEAFF.

The chain employs TRBV28 and TRBJ1-2, with TRBD1 as a possible D gene (6 bases). Germline-derived CDR1 and CDR2 are MDHEN and SYDVKM. CDR3 length equals 13 residues. V gave up 7 bases and J gave up 4 bases, with 13 bases separating them. The CDR3 loop reads CASTGDRGYGYTF. CDR3 nucleotide sequence: TGTGCCAGCACAGGGGATAGGGGCTATGGCTACACCTTC.

The CDR3 protein is CASSQKSGFSTDTQYF. Written as DNA, the CDR3 is TGTGCCAGCAGCCAAAAGAGCGGATTTAGCACAGATACGCAGTATTTT. The chain joins TRBV14 to TRBJ2-3; D possibly corresponds to TRBD2 (5 bases). The CDR3 has 16 residues. V was clipped by 2 bases and J by 0 bases, with 12 bases between them. Per germline, CDR1 SGHDN and CDR2 FVKESK.

The J gene is TRBJ2-5, the V gene TRBV2, with a possible D match to TRBD2 (6 bases). CDR1 and CDR2 from the germline V gene are SNHLY and FYNNEI. The CDR3 loop spans 18 amino acids. V lost 1 base to trimming and J lost 4 bases, with 22 bases between them. CDR3 sequence reads: CASSEDGVVAALGETQYF. The CDR3 DNA sequence: TGTGCCAGCAGTGAAGATGGGGTAGTAGCGGCCTTAGGAGAGACCCAGTACTTC.

The chain employs TRBV15 and TRBJ1-1; 10 bases are a match to TRBD1. Germline CDR1 reads LNHNV; CDR2 reads YYDKDF (reference sequence). J gave up 4 bases and V 3 bases, and 5 bases lay outside the gene matches. The CDR3 length is 15 residues. The CDR3 nucleotides are TGTGCCACCAGCAGCTTTCGGACAGGGGGCACTGAAGCTTTCTTT. Translation gives CATSSFRTGGTEAFF.

The CDR3 protein is CSVTTGPNTIYF. Written as DNA, the CDR3 is TGCAGCGTGACGACAGGGCCAAACACCATATATTTT. The chain combines TRBV29-1 with TRBJ1-3, with 7 bases aligning to TRBD1. This CDR3 has 12 residues. CDR1 SQVTM and CDR2 ANQGSEA come from the germline V gene. With V trimmed by 6 bases and J by 6 bases, 5 bases remained unmatched.

The J gene is TRBJ2-1, the V gene TRBV19; D is ambiguous. The CDR3 covers 13 residues. V was clipped by 8 bases and J by 0 bases, with 8 bases between them. Germline CDR1 and CDR2: LNHDA and SQIVND (reference sequence). CDR3 in DNA: TGTGCCAGTTCCACTATCTCCTACAATGAGCAGTTCTTC. Encoded protein: CASSTISYNEQFF.

As DNA, the CDR3 is TGTGCCAGCAGTTACTCTGGACAGTCAGACACCGGGGAGCTGTTTTTT. This codes for CASSYSGQSDTGELFF. The rearrangement uses TRBV6-5 and TRBJ2-2, with D possibly TRBD1 on 6 matching bases. This CDR3 is built from 16 residues. V was pared by 0 bases and J by 3 bases, with 11 bases between. Germline-derived CDR1 and CDR2 are MNHEY and SVGAGI.

The gene calls are TRBV18 and TRBJ2-1; D ambiguous. The V gene's germline CDR1 is KGHSH and CDR2 LQKENI. The CDR3 sequence is 15 residues long. With 4 bases removed from V and 5 bases from J, the gap between germline ends came to 15 bases. The CDR3 reads CASSRTLSSNNEQFF. In DNA form, the CDR3 reads TGTGCCAGCTCACGCACCCTGAGTAGCAACAATGAGCAGTTCTTC.

V gene TRBV28 combines with J gene TRBJ1-5; unclear D gene. Trimming shortened V by 7 bases and J by 5 bases, and 15 bases separated the two germline ends. The CDR3 sequence is 14 residues long. CDR1 is MDHEN, CDR2 SYDVKM, per germline. CDR3 coding DNA: TGTGCCAGCAACTCCCCCGGCGGTTATCAGCCCCAGCATTTT. Protein product: CASNSPGGYQPQHF.